Given below is one T cell receptor beta chain in context. Antigen unknown. This specimen comes from a study of CD8 T cells in ankylosing spondylitis. Study-level findings and limits: The authors reported significant enrichment of disease-linked clones in matched ankylosing spondylitis synovial fluid. Ankylosing spondylitis blood appeared to be characterized by a TCR beta motif of 7 to 9 highly homologous variants.

Library preparation for TCR beta used quantitative 5'-RACE with molecular barcodes. TCRdb independently ran MiXCR on the 5' RACE reads; one entry per CDR3 protein. Of 700,000 to 850,000 distinct CDR3 sequences in the sample, about 12% were seen once. This sequence originates from a male donor with ankylosing spondylitis. Material for sequencing was blood, either unsorted or a sorted T cell fraction (not recorded which).

CDR3 DNA sequence: TGTGCCAGCGGACAGGGGTCTAATGAAAAACTGTTTTTT. This gives the protein CASGQGSNEKLFF. V and J are TRBV6-1 and TRBJ1-4; 9 bases agree with TRBD1. Germline loops: CDR1 MNHNS, CDR2 SASEGT. The CDR3 covers 13 residues. V was pared by 8 bases and J by 3 bases, with 1 base of the junction left unmatched.